This T cell receptor (beta chain) is from a study of shared clonotypes between healthy human individuals. Study observations and caveats: Unshared clonotypes carried lower generation probabilities than those common to all four donors.

From germline, CDR1 is MDHEN and CDR2 SYDVKM. CDR3 length: 15 residues. Trimming at V came to 7 bases and at J to 0 bases, leaving 8 bases not matched to a gene. A word on this clone: Its antigen is still unknown.

Profiled with immunoSEQ multiplex PCR; TCRdb holds only in-frame clones, not every one. The sample lists 600,000 to 800,000 clones, approximately 72% occurring once. This chain uses TRBV28 with TRBJ1-2; TRBD1 aligns across 7 bases. Source material: memory CD4+ T cells sorted from blood. Specified subset: CD45RA-negative fraction. This sequence was found in a woman in her twenties or thirties in good health. In DNA, the CDR3 is TGTGCCAGCACCACTGCAGGGGGGGCTAACTATGGCTACACCTTC. Translation: CASTTAGGANYGYTF.